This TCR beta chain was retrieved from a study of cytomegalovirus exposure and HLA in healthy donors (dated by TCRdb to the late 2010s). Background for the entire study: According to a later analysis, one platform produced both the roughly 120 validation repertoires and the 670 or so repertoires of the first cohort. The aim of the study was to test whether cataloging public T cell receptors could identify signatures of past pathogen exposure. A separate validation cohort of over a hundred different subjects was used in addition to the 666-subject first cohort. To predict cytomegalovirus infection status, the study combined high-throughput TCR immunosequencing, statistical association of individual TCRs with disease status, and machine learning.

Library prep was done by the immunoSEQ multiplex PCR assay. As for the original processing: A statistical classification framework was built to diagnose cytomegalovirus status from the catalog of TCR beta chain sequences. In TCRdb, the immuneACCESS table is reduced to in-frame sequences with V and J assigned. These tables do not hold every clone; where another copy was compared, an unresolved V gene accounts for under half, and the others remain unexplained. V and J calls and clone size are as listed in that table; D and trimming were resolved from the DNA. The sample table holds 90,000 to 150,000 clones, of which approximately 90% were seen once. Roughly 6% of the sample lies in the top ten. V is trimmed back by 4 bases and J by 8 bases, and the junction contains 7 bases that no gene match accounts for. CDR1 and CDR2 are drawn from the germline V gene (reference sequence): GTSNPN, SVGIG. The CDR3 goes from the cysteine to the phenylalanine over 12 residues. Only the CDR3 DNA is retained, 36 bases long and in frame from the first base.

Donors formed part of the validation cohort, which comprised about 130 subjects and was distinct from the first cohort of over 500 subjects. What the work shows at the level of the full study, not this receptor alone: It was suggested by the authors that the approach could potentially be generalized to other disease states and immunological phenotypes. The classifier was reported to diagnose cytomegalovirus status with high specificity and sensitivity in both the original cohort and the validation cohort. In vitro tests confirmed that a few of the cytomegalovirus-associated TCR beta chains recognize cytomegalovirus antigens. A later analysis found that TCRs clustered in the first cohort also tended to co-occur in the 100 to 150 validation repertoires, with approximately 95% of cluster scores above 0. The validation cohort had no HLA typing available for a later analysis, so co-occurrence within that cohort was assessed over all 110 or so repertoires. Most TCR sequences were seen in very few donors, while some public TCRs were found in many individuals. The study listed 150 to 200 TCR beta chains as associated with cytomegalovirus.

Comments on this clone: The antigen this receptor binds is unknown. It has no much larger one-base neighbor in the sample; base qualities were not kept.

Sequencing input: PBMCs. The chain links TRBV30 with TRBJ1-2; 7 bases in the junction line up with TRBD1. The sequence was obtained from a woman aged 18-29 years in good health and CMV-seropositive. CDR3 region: CAWNLGGHGYTF. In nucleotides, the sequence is TGTGCCTGGAACCTAGGGGGCCACGGCTACACCTTC.